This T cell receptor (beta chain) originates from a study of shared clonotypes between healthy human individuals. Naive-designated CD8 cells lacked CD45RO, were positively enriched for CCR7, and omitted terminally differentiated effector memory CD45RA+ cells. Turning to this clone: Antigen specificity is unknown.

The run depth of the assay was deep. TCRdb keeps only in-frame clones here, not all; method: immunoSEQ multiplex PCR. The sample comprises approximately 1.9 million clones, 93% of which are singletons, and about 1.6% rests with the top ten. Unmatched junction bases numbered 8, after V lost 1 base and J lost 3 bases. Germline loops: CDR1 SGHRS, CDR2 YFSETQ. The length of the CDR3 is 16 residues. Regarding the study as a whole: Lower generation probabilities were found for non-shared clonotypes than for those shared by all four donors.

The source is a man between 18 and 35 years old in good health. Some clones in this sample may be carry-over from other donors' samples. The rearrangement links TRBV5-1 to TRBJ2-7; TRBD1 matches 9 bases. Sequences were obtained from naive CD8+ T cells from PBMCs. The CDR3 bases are TGCGCCAGCAGCTTGTCGACCGGGACAGGGTACTACGAGCAGTACTTC. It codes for CASSLSTGTGYYEQYF.